These 28 T cell receptor beta chains were all obtained from the same sample, sequenced in a study of blood T cell repertoires in COVID-19. Method: immunoSEQ multiplex PCR; TCRdb's copy keeps in-frame clones and lacks some. The sample has about 180,000 clones; about 83% are singletons. Sequencing input: peripheral blood. Every receptor here comes from a human donor in a cohort sampled during active COVID-19.

The chain couples TRBV7-2 to TRBJ2-5; 12 bases match TRBD2. The length of the CDR3 is 14 residues. The V and J ends lost 5 bases and 5 bases, in that order; junction bases with no gene match: 3. Germline V gene sequence: CDR1 SGHTA, CDR2 FQGNSA. The CDR3 here is CASSASGGVETQYF. CDR3 nucleotide sequence: TGTGCCAGCAGCGCTAGCGGGGGGGTGGAGACCCAGTACTTC.

V usage is TRBV5-4 and J usage is TRBJ2-1; TRBD1 matches at 11 bases. This CDR3 has 15 residues. Germline V gives CDR1 SGHNT, CDR2 YYREEE (reference sequence). Trimming cost V 5 bases and J 7 bases; bases outside gene matches: 8. DNA for the CDR3: TGTGCCAGCAGTTACGGACAGGGGGCTTGGAATGAGCAGTTCTTC. Its translation is CASSYGQGAWNEQFF.

CDR3 residues: CASSKASAAYGYTF. The CDR3 nucleotides read TGTGCCAGCAGCAAAGCAAGCGCCGCCTATGGCTACACCTTC. This chain joins TRBV21-1 and TRBJ1-2. TRBV21-1 is labeled a pseudogene. The CDR3 is 14 amino acids.

This clone was recorded a few times. CDR3: CASSDSPPGGETEAFF. The CDR3 DNA reads TGTGCCAGCAGTGACTCTCCACCGGGGGGTGAAACTGAAGCTTTCTTT. V and J are TRBV6-4 and TRBJ1-1; TRBD1 might be the D (5 bases). The CDR3 loop spans 16 amino acids. The ends were cut back, 0 bases at V and 5 bases at J, with 16 bases in the middle. Germline V lookup: CDR1 MRHNA, CDR2 SNTAGT.

This chain links TRBV10-1 with TRBJ2-7; tentative D call: TRBD1 (6 bases). The CDR3 is 16 amino acids. Germline V gene data show CDR1 as WNHNN and CDR2 as SYGVQD (reference sequence). Deletions cut 0 bases from V and 2 bases from J, with 14 bases between. The CDR3 is CASSESVGARAYEQYF. The CDR3 DNA sequence: TGCGCCAGCAGTGAGTCGGTGGGGGCCAGAGCCTACGAGCAGTACTTC.

This chain joins TRBV6-2 or TRBV6-3 and TRBJ2-7, with 7 bases identical to TRBD2. Germline CDR1 is MNHEY and CDR2 is SVGEGT. The ends lost 6 bases at V and 1 base at J; junction bases unmatched: 9. This CDR3 has 15 amino acids. In DNA form, the CDR3 reads TGTGCCAGCAGCACCAGCGGGGTCGGATCCTACGAGCAGTACTTC. Protein sequence: CASSTSGVGSYEQYF.

Worth noting for this clone: Other nucleotide sequences in the sample specify the same CDR3. This chain joins TRBV27 and TRBJ2-2, with D perhaps TRBD1 (5 bases). Germline-derived CDR1 and CDR2 are MNHEY and SMNVEV (reference sequence). This CDR3 region has 13 residues. The V end lost 1 base, the J end lost 9 bases, and 9 bases lay between the germline ends. The CDR3 sequence is CASSLLGARELFF. CDR3 sequence (DNA): TGTGCCAGCAGTTTATTAGGGGCCAGGGAGCTGTTTTTT.

The chain joins TRBV11-2 to TRBJ2-7, with no clear D. V was cut by 1 base and J by 2 bases, with 15 bases left in between. This CDR3 is built from 16 residues. Germline V lookup: CDR1 SGHAT, CDR2 FQNNGV. This CDR3 is CASSLGMGTEAYEQYF. The CDR3 bases are TGTGCCAGCAGCTTAGGCATGGGTACCGAGGCCTACGAGCAGTACTTC.

The chain links TRBV19 to TRBJ1-3; 7 positions agree with TRBD1. Germline-derived CDR1 and CDR2 are LNHDA and SQIVND (reference sequence). V shed 8 bases, J shed 2 bases, and the junction held 6 bases outside the gene matches. The CDR3 totals 14 residues. The CDR3 spells CASGYQGAGNTIYF. CDR3 in DNA: TGTGCCAGTGGTTATCAGGGGGCTGGAAACACCATATATTTT.

This clone was observed a single time. V gene TRBV27 combines with J gene TRBJ2-3; 13 positions agree with TRBD2. J lost 4 bases, V lost 5 bases, and 3 bases had no gene match. Germline V gene lookup returns CDR1 MNHEY and CDR2 SMNVEV (reference sequence). The CDR3 spans 15 residues. DNA for the CDR3: TGTGCCAGCAGTCTACTAGCGGGAGGGCCAGATACGCAGTATTTT. It is translated as CASSLLAGGPDTQYF.

The chain links TRBV27 to TRBJ2-7, with D unresolved. The CDR3 has 14 residues. The germline V and J ends were trimmed by 3 bases and 4 bases, with 13 bases remaining between them. CDR1 is MNHEY and CDR2 is SMNVEV in the germline V gene (reference sequence). The CDR3 sequence is CASSFIRNPYEQYF. The CDR3 DNA follows: TGTGCCAGCAGTTTTATCAGGAACCCTTACGAGCAGTACTTC.

CDR3 loop: CATSDLRGTVNNQPQHF. The CDR3 coding sequence is TGTGCCACCAGTGATTTGCGGGGGACAGTCAACAATCAGCCCCAGCATTTT. The rearrangement joins TRBV24-1 to TRBJ1-5; the match to TRBD1 covers 7 bases. The CDR3 has 17 amino acids. From germline, CDR1 is KGHDR and CDR2 SFDVKD. V dropped 0 bases and J dropped 3; count of bases not matched to a gene: 7.

This clone came up once. The J gene is TRBJ1-2, the V gene TRBV7-9; D is ambiguous. Germline V gives CDR1 SEHNR, CDR2 FQNEAQ (reference sequence). With 3 bases removed from V and 7 bases from J, the gap between germline ends came to 12 bases. The CDR3 is 13 amino acids. The CDR3 sequence is CASSFRGGLGYTF. The CDR3, as DNA: TGTGCCAGCAGCTTCCGGGGAGGGCTTGGCTACACCTTC.

CDR3 residues: CASNGGDLYYEQYF. DNA for the CDR3: TGTGCCAGCAACGGTGGGGACTTATACTACGAGCAGTACTTC. The chain couples TRBV28 to TRBJ2-7; D perhaps matches TRBD2 (6 bases). The CDR3 is 14 residues long. Per germline, CDR1 MDHEN and CDR2 SYDVKM. Trimming stripped 7 bases from V and 3 bases from J, with 16 bases between.

This chain links TRBV19 with TRBJ1-5, with 12 bases aligning to TRBD1. Per the germline V gene, CDR1 is LNHDA and CDR2 is SQIVND (reference sequence). This CDR3 comprises 17 residues. The junction had 14 bases not matched to a gene; V was cut back by 8 bases and J by 6 bases. CDR3 amino acids: CASGRLRGQGAFQPQHF. The CDR3 DNA sequence: TGTGCCAGTGGAAGACTAAGGGGACAGGGGGCTTTTCAGCCCCAGCATTTT.

V gene TRBV5-1 combines with J gene TRBJ2-1; 11 bases are a match to TRBD2. The CDR3 has 15 amino acids. Germline V lookup: CDR1 SGHRS, CDR2 YFSETQ. V dropped 3 bases and J dropped 6; count of bases not matched to a gene: 5. The CDR3 region has the DNA TGCGCCAGCAGCTCGGGACTAGCGGTTTTCAATGAGCAGTTCTTC. This encodes CASSSGLAVFNEQFF.

V and J are TRBV28 and TRBJ1-2; D remains unclear. The length of the CDR3 is 12 residues. The V end lost 5 bases, the J end lost 5 bases, and 9 bases lay between the germline ends. The germline CDR1 and CDR2 sequences are MDHEN and SYDVKM. The CDR3 DNA reads TGTGCCAGCAGTCCCCGTGTTTATGGCTACACCTTC. Its protein is CASSPRVYGYTF.

The chain employs TRBV19 and TRBJ1-4, with TRBD1 matching 8 bases. Trimming at V came to 7 bases and at J to 0 bases, leaving 4 bases not matched to a gene. Germline values: CDR1 LNHDA, CDR2 SQIVND (reference sequence). CDR3 length equals 15 residues. CDR3 bases: TGTGCCAGTAACGACAGGGGAACAACTAATGAAAAACTGTTTTTT. Its protein product is CASNDRGTTNEKLFF.

V gene TRBV13 combines with J gene TRBJ2-5, with D possibly TRBD2 on 7 matching bases. The length of the CDR3 is 16 residues. Germline V gene data show CDR1 as PRHDT and CDR2 as FYEKMQ (reference sequence). Trimming stripped 4 bases from V and 4 bases from J, with 19 bases between. DNA for the CDR3: TGTGCCAGCAGCTCAGGGTGGGGGGGCCGAGGAGAGACCCAGTACTTC. This codes for CASSSGWGGRGETQYF. The variable domain in full, completed from reference TRBV13 and TRBJ2-5, reads AAGVIQSPRHLIKEKRETATLKCYPIPRHDTVYWYQQGPGQDPQFLISFYEKMQSDKGSIPDRFSAQQFSDYHSELNMSSLELGDSALYFCASSSGWGGRGETQYFGPGTRLLVL.

The chain has TRBV19 and TRBJ2-6, with 10 bases identical to TRBD2. The CDR3 sequence is 19 residues long. Germline assignment: CDR1 LNHDA and CDR2 SQIVND (reference sequence). Unmatched junction bases numbered 11, after V lost 6 bases and J lost 0 bases. CDR3 bases: TGTGCCAGTAGGAGGGATGGACTAGCGGCAATCTCTGGGGCCAACGTCCTGACTTTC. It specifies CASRRDGLAAISGANVLTF. Filled out from reference TRBV19 and TRBJ2-6, the complete variable domain reads DGGITQSPKYLFRKEGQNVTLSCEQNLNHDAMYWYRQDPGQGLRLIYYSQIVNDFQKGDIAEGYSVSREKKESFPLTVTSAQKNPTAFYLCASRRDGLAAISGANVLTFGAGSRLTVL.

V and J are TRBV28 and TRBJ2-7; 8 nucleotides match TRBD1. CDR3 size: 15 residues. V gave up 3 bases and J gave up 1 base; unmatched junction bases: 5. Per germline, CDR1 MDHEN and CDR2 SYDVKM. In nucleotides, the CDR3 is TGTGCCAGCAGTTTGGGCGGGACAGGATCCTACGAGCAGTACTTC. This gives the protein CASSLGGTGSYEQYF.

This rearrangement joins TRBV4-3 to TRBJ1-1; D possibly corresponds to TRBD1 (6 bases). The V gene's germline CDR1 is LGHNA and CDR2 YSLEER. Trimming took off 0 bases at V and 1 base at J, with 12 bases between the two ends. This CDR3 contains 16 residues. CDR3 sequence (DNA): TGCGCCAGCAGCCAAGATCCGCGGACAGAGAACACTGAAGCTTTCTTT. The encoded protein is CASSQDPRTENTEAFF.

The count of this clone is one. The V call is TRBV7-9, the J call TRBJ2-7, with D perhaps matching TRBD1 (6 bases). Trimming shortened V by 2 bases and J by 2 bases, and 16 bases separated the two germline ends. This CDR3 contains 16 residues. From germline, CDR1 is SEHNR and CDR2 FQNEAQ (reference sequence). The CDR3 region has the DNA TGTGCCAGCAGCTTACTCAGATCGAAGGGGGCCTACGAGCAGTACTTC. Amino acid sequence: CASSLLRSKGAYEQYF.

This chain links TRBV24-1 with TRBJ2-3, with D possibly TRBD1 on 5 matching bases. This CDR3 is built from 13 residues. Per germline, CDR1 KGHDR and CDR2 SFDVKD. The V end was cut by 5 bases, the J end by 1 base, with 6 bases between. CDR3 bases: TGTGCCACCAGTGTAGGGGGCACAGATACGCAGTATTTT. Its protein product is CATSVGGTDTQYF.

The V call is TRBV28, the J call TRBJ2-3; 8 bases are a match to TRBD2. Germline V gene lookup returns CDR1 MDHEN and CDR2 SYDVKM. This CDR3 spans 16 amino acids. V lost 6 bases and J lost 4; bases outside the gene matches: 12. The CDR3 reads CASSSSGTSLPDTQYF. As DNA, the CDR3 is TGTGCCAGCAGCTCCTCGGGGACTAGTCTCCCAGATACGCAGTATTTT.

The chain couples TRBV4-1 to TRBJ1-2; tentatively, D is TRBD1 (6 bases). Germline values: CDR1 MGHRA, CDR2 YSYEKL. The CDR3 is 15 amino acids. V lost 4 bases and J 2 bases, leaving 14 bases between the germline ends. The DNA of the CDR3 is TGCGCCAGCAGCCGAACCGGGACACTAAACTATGGCTACACCTTC. Amino acid sequence: CASSRTGTLNYGYTF.

This CDR3 reads CASSSGLAGGGEQFF. DNA of the CDR3: TGTGCCAGCAGTTCGGGACTAGCGGGAGGAGGTGAGCAGTTCTTC. This sequence joins TRBV6-5 and TRBJ2-1; TRBD2 matches 15 bases. Germline V gives CDR1 MNHEY, CDR2 SVGAGI. Trimming at V came to 4 bases and at J to 9 bases, leaving 4 bases not matched to a gene. The CDR3 has 15 residues.

The chain recombines TRBV3-1 (or the pseudogene TRBV3-2) with TRBJ1-1; 8 bases fit TRBD1. This CDR3 region has 15 residues. Germline CDR1 reads LGHDT; CDR2 reads YNNKEL (reference sequence). Losses at the gene ends were 4 bases for V and 6 bases for J; bases not matched to a gene: 10. CDR3 coding DNA: TGTGCCAGCAGCCCCCCGGGCGCAGGGGGCCCTGAAGCTTTCTTT. Translated: CASSPPGAGGPEAFF.